What follows is one TCR beta chain and its context. Germline V gene sequence: CDR1 SGHVS, CDR2 FQNEAQ. This CDR3 is 13 amino acids long. Trimming at V came to 5 bases and at J to 8 bases, leaving 6 bases not matched to a gene. This sample is part of a study of blood T cell repertoires in COVID-19. The repertoire was sequenced with immunoSEQ multiplex PCR; TCRdb's copy has only in-frame clones and lacks some. The sample contains roughly 100,000 clones, about three quarters of which appear only once. The chain combines TRBV7-8 with TRBJ1-2; 9 bases are a match to TRBD1. The sequenced sample consisted of peripheral blood. This clonotype was obtained from an elderly man with COVID-19, enrolled during active disease. The CDR3 region is CASSRDRVKGYTF. The CDR3 bases are TGTGCCAGCAGCCGGGACAGGGTTAAAGGCTACACCTTC. The entire variable domain, with the rest obtained from reference TRBV7-8 and TRBJ1-2, is as follows: GAGVSQSPRYKVAKRGQDVALRCDPISGHVSLFWYQQALGQGPEFLTYFQNEAQLDKSGLPSDRFFAERPEGSVSTLKIQRTQQEDSAVYLCASSRDRVKGYTFGSGTRLTVV.